This T cell receptor (beta chain) emerged from a study of T cell responses to AZD1222 COVID-19 vaccine (dated by TCRdb to the early 2020s). Looking at the study overall: Because spike-specific TCR depth and breadth did not differ between the two schedules, AZD1222 recipients who got a second dose at roughly 4 weeks were pooled with those who got a second dose at roughly 12 weeks. Trial participants were enrolled into age subgroups of 18-55, 56-69 and 70-plus years, which contained around 150, 28 and 57 TCR-sequenced participants, respectively. TCR sequencing covered over 230 trial participants: about 210 given two doses of AZD1222 and 26 given two doses of MenACWY control vaccine. Results and caveats for the whole study, not just this receptor: Participants were mostly white British, with more females than males. The authors suggested clonal diversity may have been underestimated. Spike-specific TCR breadth and depth rose significantly after two AZD1222 doses compared with day 0 and with MenACWY recipients. Nearly half of unique spike-specific TCRs reportedly recognized epitopes outside regions mutated in the B.1.351 and B.1.1.7 variants. Because no samples from the day 14 peak response were available, repertoires could be characterized only after the peak T cell response. Conclusions about previously exposed vaccinees were limited because only 6 or 7 AZD1222 recipients were SARS-CoV-2 seropositive at baseline. The vaccine-associated CD4 TCRs covered the entire spike protein, and the dominant responses fell in regions 160-218 and 743-854. The 56-69-year group was small, and its depth increase did not reach significance, likely because of low power.

The CDR3 regions of human TCRbeta chains were subjected to immunosequencing. Concerning the study's data processing: TCRs in the repertoires were compared against a reference library of SARS-CoV-2-specific TCRs that had been generated with the MIRA antigen-specificity platform. Breadth was defined as the fraction of unique TCRs that were SARS-CoV-2-associated, and depth was defined as the fraction of total T cells that were SARS-CoV-2-associated. Each spike-specific TCR was assigned to its reactive spike region and to a CD4 or CD8 class using the MIRA data. Log10-transformed breadth and depth values were compared by one-way ANOVA with Sidak's multiple comparisons tests. The immuneACCESS repertoire file appears here via TCRdb, limited to in-frame rearrangements. These files lack a portion of the clones; in checked studies, under half of the deficit traces to unresolved V genes, and the cause of the others is not known. V, J and clone size are taken as reported in that table, and D and trimming were inferred from the DNA itself. For this sample the table gives 100,000 to 150,000 clones, of which around nine tenths were detected only once. The ten biggest clones cover 6.9% of the sample.

As for this clone: Its antigen is currently not known. The record has no base qualities; no much larger clone is one base away.

Between the V and J ends, shortened by 0 bases and 3 bases respectively, the junction contains 12 bases. CDR1 and CDR2, per the germline V gene, are LGHNA and YSLEER. The CDR3 has 16 amino acids, counting the end cysteine and phenylalanine. This entry keeps only the CDR3 DNA: 48 bases, framed from base 1. The intended sense of this specimen's time point label: baseline before first vaccination. The vaccinee samples were drawn from two UK trials, COV001 and COV002, one of which was a single-blind randomized controlled phase 2/3 trial testing AZD1222 (ChAdOx1 nCoV-19) in healthy adults. Trial participant PBMC samples were collected at day 0 and day 28 after the second dose for TCRbeta chain sequencing.

The source of this sequence is an adult in good health. The chain employs TRBV4-3 and TRBJ2-1; perhaps TRBD2 is the D gene, with 6 bases matching. The sequencing here drew on peripheral blood, taken on day 0 of AZD1222 vaccination. CDR3 reads: CASSQDSGENYNEQFF. The DNA reads TGCGCCAGCAGCCAAGATTCGGGGGAGAACTACAATGAGCAGTTCTTC.